The 16 T cell receptor beta chains below come from one sample, sequenced in a study of shared clonotypes between healthy human individuals. The table came from immunoSEQ multiplex PCR; TCRdb's copy has only in-frame clones and leaves some out. The sample has some 580,000 clones, almost 97% seen once; the top ten hold 0.057%. The source material was naive CD4+ T cells sorted from blood. Subset defined: CD45RA+ positively selected. These receptors came from a woman under 40 in good health.

The V call is TRBV2, the J call TRBJ1-2; D is uncertain. Trimming cost V 4 bases and J 8 bases, with 8 bases left between them. The CDR3 has 11 residues. Looked up from germline, CDR1 is SNHLY and CDR2 is FYNNEI. Here the CDR3 reads CASSVLPGYTF. Here the CDR3 DNA reads TGTGCCAGCAGTGTCCTTCCCGGCTACACCTTC. Full variable domain (remainder filled in from reference TRBV2 and TRBJ1-2): EPEVTQTPSHQVTQMGQEVILRCVPISNHLYFYWYRQILGQKVEFLVSFYNNEISEKSEIFDDQFSVERPDGSNFTLKIRSTKLEDSAMYFCASSVLPGYTFGSGTRLTVV.

This clone was detected only once. The gene calls are TRBV6-5 and TRBJ2-7, with TRBD1 as a possible D gene (5 bases). Per the germline V gene, CDR1 is MNHEY and CDR2 is SVGAGI. V lost 8 bases, J lost 2 bases, and 19 bases lay in between. CDR3 length: 15 residues. The CDR3 DNA sequence: TGTGCCAGCTCCGTGGGGCCCCCGGCCCCCTACGAGCAGTACTTC. Translating gives CASSVGPPAPYEQYF.

CDR3 region: CASSLNGQGYTEAFF. CDR3 bases: TGTGCCAGCAGCTTAAACGGACAGGGATACACTGAAGCTTTCTTT. The genes are TRBV7-3 and TRBJ1-1; 8 bases are a match to TRBD1. CDR3 length: 15 residues. V trimming: 1 base; J trimming: 3 bases; junction bases outside the gene matches: 4. Germline V gene sequence: CDR1 SGHTA, CDR2 FQGTGA.

In regard to this clone: This same CDR3 is encoded by further DNA sequences in the sample. V and J are TRBV19 and TRBJ1-5; D not certain. In germline, CDR1 is LNHDA, CDR2 SQIVND (reference sequence). Trimming stripped 4 bases from V and 3 bases from J, with 10 bases between. The CDR3 runs to 14 residues. The CDR3 DNA reads TGTGCCAGTAGTAGAGGTCAGCTCAATCAGCCCCAGCATTTT. Protein product: CASSRGQLNQPQHF.

J is TRBJ2-7 and V is TRBV2; TRBD2 matches 14 bases. The CDR3 covers 19 residues. In germline, CDR1 is SNHLY, CDR2 FYNNEI. V shed 2 bases and J 0 bases; nucleotides not matched to a gene: 9. This chain's CDR3 is CASSETKLGTSGSSYEQYF. CDR3 bases: TGTGCCAGCAGTGAAACCAAGCTAGGGACTAGCGGGAGCTCCTACGAGCAGTACTTC. The whole variable domain, remainder taken from reference TRBV2 and TRBJ2-7, is EPEVTQTPSHQVTQMGQEVILRCVPISNHLYFYWYRQILGQKVEFLVSFYNNEISEKSEIFDDQFSVERPDGSNFTLKIRSTKLEDSAMYFCASSETKLGTSGSSYEQYFGPGTRLTVT.

The V call is TRBV11-3, the J call TRBJ2-2; TRBD2 might be the D (6 bases). V lost 5 bases to trimming and J lost 4 bases, with 11 bases between them. The CDR3 has 14 amino acids. Germline V gives CDR1 SGHNT, CDR2 YENEEA. CDR3 sequence reads: CASSAGGATGELFF. In DNA form, the CDR3 reads TGTGCCAGCAGCGCTGGAGGGGCCACCGGGGAGCTGTTTTTT. Variable domain in full (rest from reference TRBV11-3 and TRBJ2-2): EAGVVQSPRYKIIEKKQPVAFWCNPISGHNTLYWYLQNLGQGPELLIRYENEEAVDDSQLPKDRFSAERLKGVDSTLKIQPAELGDSAVYLCASSAGGATGELFFGEGSRLTVL.

The J gene is TRBJ1-4, the V gene TRBV5-1; D might be TRBD1 (5 bases). Per the germline V gene, CDR1 is SGHRS and CDR2 is YFSETQ. The CDR3 has 14 amino acids. The V end was cut by 4 bases, the J end by 5 bases, with 12 bases between. CDR3 DNA: TGCGCCAGCAGCACAGGCGGGGCCAATGAAAAACTGTTTTTT. This encodes CASSTGGANEKLFF.

This chain connects TRBV27 to TRBJ2-1; 7 positions agree with TRBD2. Trimming took 1 base from V and 9 from J; bases not matched to a gene: 0. CDR3 length: 12 amino acids. Per germline, CDR1 MNHEY and CDR2 SMNVEV (reference sequence). Here the CDR3 reads CASSLWGGEQFF. CDR3 nucleotides: TGTGCCAGCAGTTTATGGGGGGGTGAGCAGTTCTTC.

The rearrangement links TRBV5-1 to TRBJ1-4; TRBD1 matches 8 bases. CDR1 and CDR2 from the germline V gene are SGHRS and YFSETQ. This CDR3 is 14 amino acids long. V lost 4 bases to trimming and J lost 4 bases; unmatched junction nucleotides: 3. CDR3 protein: CASSLGQVNEKLFF. The CDR3 nucleotides read TGCGCCAGCAGCCTGGGACAGGTTAATGAAAAACTGTTTTTT.

The chain couples TRBV5-1 to TRBJ2-2, with 9 nucleotides matching TRBD2. Trimming at V came to 4 bases and at J to 7 bases, leaving 8 bases not matched to a gene. This CDR3 comprises 15 residues. Germline V gene lookup returns CDR1 SGHRS and CDR2 YFSETQ. Here the CDR3 DNA reads TGCGCCAGCAGCCTTCTAGCGGGACTAAGCGGGGAGCTGTTTTTT. Translating gives CASSLLAGLSGELFF.

The CDR3 is CASSGSGASGNTIYF. Written as DNA, the CDR3 is TGTGCCAGCAGCGGATCAGGGGCCTCTGGAAACACCATATATTTT. J is TRBJ1-3 and V is TRBV7-9; a possible D gene is TRBD1 (6 bases). V shed 5 bases and J shed 0 bases, with 11 bases lying between them. The CDR3 is 15 amino acids. From germline, CDR1 is SEHNR and CDR2 FQNEAQ (reference sequence).

The CDR3 reads CASSLALAGPSDTQYF. The CDR3, as DNA: TGTGCCAGCAGCTTGGCACTAGCGGGGCCCTCAGATACGCAGTATTTT. This chain connects TRBV5-4 to TRBJ2-3, with 10 bases that match TRBD2. Germline V CDR1 and CDR2: SGHNT, YYREEE (reference sequence). The CDR3 extends over 16 amino acids. Germline trimming cut 0 bases from V and 4 bases from J; bases unmatched to any gene: 5. Filled out from reference TRBV5-4 and TRBJ2-3, the complete variable domain reads ETGVTQSPTHLIKTRGQQVTLRCSSQSGHNTVSWYQQALGQGPQFIFQYYREEENGRGNFPPRFSGLQFPNYSSELNVNALELDDSALYLCASSLALAGPSDTQYFGPGTRLTVL.

The CDR3 region is CASSSTTTYNEQFF. CDR3 nucleotide sequence: TGTGCCAGCAGCTCGACCACCACCTACAATGAGCAGTTCTTC. This sequence joins TRBV7-9 and TRBJ2-1, with D unclear. Germline V gene data show CDR1 as SEHNR and CDR2 as FQNEAQ (reference sequence). This CDR3 is built from 14 residues. Trimming removed 4 bases from V and 2 bases from J, with 9 bases in between.

Of note for this clone: Other DNA sequences of this sample code for an identical CDR3. This rearrangement joins TRBV5-1 to TRBJ1-5; unclear D gene. Germline lookup yields CDR1 SGHRS and CDR2 YFSETQ. V lost 4 bases, J lost 4 bases, and 9 bases lay in between. The CDR3 runs to 13 residues. The CDR3 here is CASSAEGNQPQHF. CDR3 DNA: TGCGCCAGCAGCGCCGAGGGAAATCAGCCCCAGCATTTT.

This chain uses TRBV6-1 with TRBJ2-3; 9 nucleotides match TRBD2. Per germline, CDR1 MNHNS and CDR2 SASEGT. The V segment lost 8 bases and the J segment 5 bases; nucleotides outside the gene matches: 11. The CDR3 covers 15 residues. CDR3 region: CASGRDSGSGDTQYF. The CDR3 nucleotides are TGTGCCAGCGGAAGGGATAGCGGGAGCGGAGATACGCAGTATTTT.

V gene TRBV6-5 combines with J gene TRBJ2-5; D is uncertain. Germline CDR1 and CDR2: MNHEY and SVGAGI. Between the trimmed V and J ends, which lost 2 bases and 5 bases, there was a span of 15 bases. The CDR3 extends over 15 amino acids. The CDR3 here is CASSYRRLRRETQYF. CDR3 bases: TGTGCCAGCAGTTACAGGCGGCTGCGTAGGGAGACCCAGTACTTC.